These T cell receptor beta chains were read from a single sample in a study of blood T cell repertoires in COVID-19. The data were produced by immunoSEQ multiplex PCR, yet TCRdb's version contains in-frame clones alone and is incomplete. The sample holds about 140,000 clones; 88% are singletons and the top ten take about 10%. Material for sequencing was peripheral blood. The receptors were gathered from a man aged 50 to 59 with active or convalescent COVID-19. CDR3s include the opening cysteine and the closing phenylalanine or tryptophan. Each record gives: clone size, J gene, D gene, V gene, CDR3 protein, CDR3 DNA. A D gene is named only where the DNA matches it firmly. Clone size is shown for a subset of rows, as once, few, many or a class of expanded clone.

>NA|TRBJ1-1|TRBD1|TRBV3-1/TRBV3-2
CASSARDRNTEAFF
TGTGCCAGCAGCGCCCGGGACAGAAACACTGAAGCTTTCTTT
>NA|TRBJ2-2|TRBD2|TRBV24-1
CATSDPGLAANTGELFF
TGTGCCACCAGTGACCCCGGACTAGCGGCAAACACCGGGGAGCTGTTTTTT
>once|TRBJ2-7|NA|TRBV21-1
CASSTLGTSGIRYEQYF
TGTGCCAGCAGCACCCTCGGGACTAGCGGGATAAGGTACGAGCAGTACTTC
>NA|TRBJ1-5|NA|TRBV2
CASTGDRNNQPQHF
TGTGCCAGCACGGGGGATAGGAACAATCAGCCCCAGCATTTT
>NA|TRBJ2-1|TRBD2|TRBV6-2/TRBV6-3
CASSPGSSGRYNEQFF
TGTGCCAGCAGCCCAGGTAGTAGCGGGAGGTACAATGAGCAGTTCTTC
>NA|TRBJ1-5|TRBD1|TRBV10-2
CASSIDRGESNQPQHF
TGCGCCAGCAGTATCGACAGGGGGGAAAGCAATCAGCCCCAGCATTTT
>NA|TRBJ2-5|NA|TRBV3-1/TRBV3-2
CASSQDPGKETQYF
TGTGCCAGCAGCCAAGATCCCGGGAAAGAGACCCAGTACTTC
>NA|TRBJ1-5|NA|TRBV2
CASMADSNQPQHF
TGTGCCAGCATGGCCGATAGCAATCAGCCCCAGCATTTT
>NA|TRBJ1-5|TRBD1|TRBV2
CASSGRQGASNQPQHF
TGTGCCAGCAGTGGCAGACAGGGGGCGAGCAATCAGCCCCAGCATTTT
>NA|TRBJ2-1|TRBD2|TRBV19
CASSIRSLAGLYNEQFF
TGTGCCAGTAGTATACGCTCCCTAGCGGGACTCTACAATGAGCAGTTCTTC
>NA|TRBJ1-6|NA|TRBV7-9
CASSLSGINNSPLHF
TGTGCCAGCAGCTTATCGGGTATTAATAATTCACCCCTCCACTTT
>NA|TRBJ2-7|NA|TRBV7-9
CASSLWQGSEQYF
TGTGCCAGCAGCTTGTGGCAGGGAAGCGAGCAGTACTTC
>NA|TRBJ2-1|NA|TRBV18
CASSPLRENEQFF
TGTGCCAGCTCACCACTTCGGGAGAATGAGCAGTTCTTC
>NA|TRBJ1-2|TRBD1|TRBV10-3
CAISEGTGKVGGYTF
TGTGCCATCAGTGAGGGGACAGGGAAGGTCGGAGGCTACACCTTC
>NA|TRBJ1-5|NA|TRBV28
CASRVQGMGNQPQHF
TGTGCCAGCAGAGTCCAGGGTATGGGAAATCAGCCCCAGCATTTT
>NA|TRBJ1-2|TRBD1|TRBV28
CASRLGQDYGYTF
TGTGCCAGCAGGCTCGGACAGGATTATGGCTACACCTTC
>NA|TRBJ2-1|TRBD2|TRBV27
CASSLALAGLEQFF
TGTGCCAGCAGTTTAGCTCTAGCGGGGTTGGAGCAGTTCTTC
>NA|TRBJ2-6|NA|TRBV10-3
CAIRPGAGANVLTF
TGTGCCATCAGGCCAGGTGCTGGGGCCAACGTCCTGACTTTC
>NA|TRBJ2-3|TRBD2|TRBV5-1
CASSLALAGGADTQYF
TGCGCCAGCAGCTTGGCACTAGCGGGAGGGGCAGATACGCAGTATTTT
>NA|TRBJ2-3|TRBD2|TRBV5-4
CASSLEGSGTTQYF
TGTGCCAGCAGCTTGGAGGGTAGCGGGACCACGCAGTATTTT
>once|TRBJ2-2|NA|TRBV19
CASSSPIVGELFF
TGTGCCAGTAGCTCCCCTATCGTCGGGGAGCTGTTTTTT
>NA|TRBJ1-2|TRBD1|TRBV6-5
CATDYRQGRSGYTF
TGTGCCACCGATTACCGACAGGGGAGGAGTGGCTACACCTTC
>NA|TRBJ2-1|TRBD2|TRBV7-3
CASSPLGTSVGEQFF
TGTGCCAGCAGCCCACTCGGGACTAGCGTCGGGGAGCAGTTCTTC
>NA|TRBJ2-1|TRBD1|TRBV7-9
CASSVYGTGTFNEQFF
TGTGCCAGCAGCGTATATGGGACAGGGACCTTCAATGAGCAGTTCTTC
>once|TRBJ1-2|TRBD1|TRBV5-1
CASSLEWRQGGYGYTF
TGCGCCAGCAGCTTGGAGTGGAGACAGGGAGGCTATGGCTACACCTTC
>NA|TRBJ2-7|TRBD2|TRBV6-2/TRBV6-3
CASSYPSGRSYEQYF
TGTGCCAGCAGTTACCCTAGCGGGAGATCATACGAGCAGTACTTC
>NA|TRBJ2-3|NA|TRBV12-3/TRBV12-4
CASSQGTDTQYF
TGTGCCAGCAGCCAGGGGACAGATACGCAGTATTTT
>NA|TRBJ2-5|NA|TRBV29-1
CSAATGTGTKTQYF
TGCAGCGCAGCGACCGGCACAGGGACGAAGACCCAGTACTTC
>NA|TRBJ2-7|NA|TRBV5-6
CASSAYRSGNYEQYF
TGTGCCAGCAGCGCATATCGGAGCGGAAACTACGAGCAGTACTTC
>NA|TRBJ2-7|TRBD2|TRBV11-2
CASSLDPAGGPGQYF
TGTGCCAGCAGCTTAGATCCCGCGGGAGGGCCCGGGCAGTACTTC
>few|TRBJ1-6|NA|TRBV3-1/TRBV3-2
CASSHPQGVNSPLHF
TGTGCCAGCAGCCACCCACAGGGAGTGAATTCACCCCTCCACTTT
>NA|TRBJ1-5|NA|TRBV6-5
CASSYRGSGNQPQHF
TGTGCCAGCAGTTACAGAGGGAGTGGCAATCAGCCCCAGCATTTT
>NA|TRBJ1-6|NA|TRBV7-9
CASSLGEGKYAPLHF
TGTGCCAGCAGCTTAGGGGAGGGCAAGTACGCACCCCTCCACTTT
>few|TRBJ1-1|TRBD1|TRBV28
CASSLMGQGAPEAFF
TGTGCCAGCAGTTTAATGGGACAGGGGGCCCCCGAAGCTTTCTTT
>NA|TRBJ2-7|TRBD2|TRBV15
CATSGRLAGASRYEQYF
TGTGCCACCAGCGGAAGACTAGCGGGGGCTTCGAGGTACGAGCAGTACTTC
>NA|TRBJ1-6|NA|TRBV7-2
CASSLANSGRAGSPLHF
TGTGCCAGCAGCTTAGCGAACAGTGGCAGGGCCGGTTCACCCCTCCACTTT
>NA|TRBJ2-1|NA|TRBV27
CASSPGASNEQFF
TGTGCCAGCAGCCCGGGTGCATCCAATGAGCAGTTCTTC
>NA|TRBJ1-2|NA|TRBV21-1
CASSSPRGDRESWGYTF
TGTGCCAGCAGCTCTCCCCGAGGAGACAGGGAGTCATGGGGCTACACCTTC
>NA|TRBJ2-1|TRBD1|TRBV7-9
CASSRTGTGGINEQFF
TGTGCCAGCAGCCGAACCGGGACAGGGGGCATCAATGAGCAGTTCTTC
>NA|TRBJ2-2|TRBD2|TRBV27
CASKPGLARGNTGELFF
TGTGCCAGCAAACCGGGACTAGCGAGAGGGAACACCGGGGAGCTGTTTTTT
>NA|TRBJ1-2|TRBD1|TRBV7-9
CASTRDRGLLEGYTF
TGTGCCAGCACCAGGGACAGGGGCCTCTTAGAAGGCTACACCTTC
>NA|TRBJ2-2|NA|TRBV7-6
CASSSTLMGGTGELFF
TGTGCCAGCAGCTCGACCCTTATGGGGGGCACCGGGGAGCTGTTTTTT
>NA|TRBJ2-3|TRBD1|TRBV5-1
CASSPTPGGQTDTQYF
TGCGCCAGCAGCCCCACGCCAGGGGGTCAGACAGATACGCAGTATTTT
>NA|TRBJ2-7|NA|TRBV7-9
CASSSPRQEPNYEQYF
TGTGCCAGCAGCTCGCCACGACAGGAACCGAACTACGAGCAGTACTTC
>NA|TRBJ1-1|NA|TRBV28
CASSLSGGGTEAFF
TGTGCCAGCAGCCTTTCCGGCGGAGGGACTGAAGCTTTCTTT
>NA|TRBJ1-3|NA|TRBV18
CASSPTGGATGIYF
TGTGCCAGCTCACCAACAGGAGGGGCCACGGGCATATATTTT
>few|TRBJ2-1|NA|TRBV6-6
CASSYSRDINEQFF
TGTGCCAGCAGTTACTCCAGGGACATCAATGAGCAGTTCTTC
>NA|TRBJ1-2|NA|TRBV28
CASSLGGLYGYTF
TGTGCCAGCAGTTTAGGGGGCCTCTATGGCTACACCTTC
>NA|TRBJ1-2|NA|TRBV21-1
CASSTQGILGNGYTF
TGTGCCAGCAGCACACAGGGGATTCTGGGCAATGGCTACACCTTC